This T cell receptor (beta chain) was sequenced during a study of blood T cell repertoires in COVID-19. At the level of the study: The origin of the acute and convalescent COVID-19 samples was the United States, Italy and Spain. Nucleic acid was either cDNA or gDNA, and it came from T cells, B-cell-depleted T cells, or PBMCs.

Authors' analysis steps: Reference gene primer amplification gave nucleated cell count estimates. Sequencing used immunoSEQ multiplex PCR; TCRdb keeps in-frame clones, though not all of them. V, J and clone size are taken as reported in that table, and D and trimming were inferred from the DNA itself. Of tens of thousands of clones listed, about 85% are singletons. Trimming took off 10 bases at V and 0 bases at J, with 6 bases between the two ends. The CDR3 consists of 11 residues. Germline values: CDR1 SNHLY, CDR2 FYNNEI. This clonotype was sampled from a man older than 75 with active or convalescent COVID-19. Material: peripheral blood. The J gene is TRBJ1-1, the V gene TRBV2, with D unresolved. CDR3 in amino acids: CATGVNTEAFF. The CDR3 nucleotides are TGTGCCACCGGAGTGAACACTGAAGCTTTCTTT.